A single sample is the source of the 4 T cell receptor beta chains below, sequenced in a study of T-cell reconstitution after alpha-beta-depleted transplantation in children (dated by TCRdb to the mid-2010s). Library preparation was by PCR. The listed sequencing device is Illumina HiSeq 2500. TCR library preparation used molecular barcoding, with unique molecular identifiers applied to normalize quantification of the TCRbeta repertoire. The public reads were reanalyzed by TCRdb: fastp trimming at Q25, MiXCR alignment, in-frame beta chains only. Each record represents a unique CDR3 protein, reported with the most common genes and DNA among its rows. The table for this sample lists almost 500,000 distinct CDR3 sequences; under 15% of them were counted only once. Around 5.8% of the sample comes from the top ten. The specimen was PBMCs from the stem cell graft donor, collected from the stem cell graft. The source of these receptors is a human donor who donated a stem cell graft to a child with combined immunodeficiency.

This clonotype occurred many times. CDR3 nucleotides: TGTGCCAGCAGCGTAGCTATCAGCGGGAGCTCCTACAATGAGCAGTTCTTC. Encoded protein: CASSVAISGSSYNEQFF. The chain links TRBV9 to TRBJ2-1, with 8 bases fitting TRBD2. This CDR3 is 17 amino acids long. Losses at the gene ends were 0 bases for V and 0 bases for J; bases not matched to a gene: 5. Germline-derived CDR1 and CDR2 are SGDLS and YYNGEE.

V usage is TRBV27 and J usage is TRBJ2-1; 8 positions agree with TRBD2. In germline, CDR1 is MNHEY, CDR2 SMNVEV (reference sequence). The CDR3 is 16 amino acids. V lost 3 bases and J lost 9; bases outside the gene matches: 13. The CDR3 loop is CASSFTAGVRVREQFF. The CDR3 coding sequence is TGTGCCAGCAGTTTTACAGCGGGAGTCAGGGTTCGTGAGCAGTTCTTC.

With respect to this clonotype: A junction boundary mismatches the germline segment, possibly from a read error. The chain couples TRBV28 to TRBJ2-7; D perhaps matches TRBD1 (6 bases). The CDR3 is 12 amino acids. Germline CDR1 is MDHEN and CDR2 is SYDVKM. The CDR3 sequence is CASSILNRDKNF. DNA for the CDR3: TGTGCCAGCAGTATACTCAACCGGGACAAAAACTTC.

This clonotype has a handful of counts. The chain is built from TRBV27 and TRBJ2-7; 9 bases are a match to TRBD1. J lost 2 bases, V lost 2 bases, and 7 bases had no gene match. CDR1 is MNHEY, CDR2 SMNVEV, per germline (reference sequence). CDR3 length: 16 amino acids. CDR3 DNA: TGTGCCAGCAGTTTAGGATTCGGGACAGGGACCTACGAGCAGTACTTC. It translates to CASSLGFGTGTYEQYF.